Here is one TCR beta chain with its context. In this sample, this clonotype turned up a few times. Its binding antigen is unknown. Base qualities are missing; no much larger clone stands one base away. Sequencing was performed on an Illumina NovaSeq 6000. cDNA libraries for TCRalpha and TCRbeta were prepared by 5'RACE using constant-segment primers, with sample barcodes and unique molecular identifiers added. RNA was extracted from every sample with Trizol reagent. Libraries were amplified in two PCR steps, with a second sample barcode and Illumina TruSeq adapters added in the second step. Sequencing of the libraries was done on an Illumina NovaSeq, producing 2 x 150 bp paired-end reads. The original pipeline was this. With migec v1.2.7, reads were demultiplexed and then collapsed into UMI-guided consensus sequences. Using mixcr v2.1.11, UMI consensuses were aligned to TRA and TRB V and J templates and then assembled into clonotypes. Clonotypes were classified as expanded or contracted when called significant by both edgeR and NoisET, with noise models trained on biological replicates. For edgeR calls, the thresholds were a false discovery rate-adjusted p below 0.01 and a log2 fold-change of 1. PCA with hierarchical clustering of max-normalized trajectories of the 1000 most abundant clonotypes was used as exploratory dynamics analysis. Separately sequenced CD4+ and CD8+ repertoires were used to assign a CD4 or CD8 phenotype to each responding clone. TCRdb redid the processing of the public reads, applying fastp at Q25 and MiXCR, and retained in-frame beta chains. Records with the same CDR3 protein are collapsed into one entry carrying the most frequent genes and DNA. The V and J calls and clone size come from TCRdb's table, not from the authors' own analysis. The sample yields 350,000 or so distinct CDR3 sequences; 20% to 25% were counted once. The ten largest clones capture around 23% of the sample.

These data come from a study of T-cell memory formation after mild COVID-19 (dated by TCRdb to the early 2020s). Regarding the study in general: TCR sequence clusters from the two donors were found to be largely donor specific. Two young, previously healthy adult volunteers made up the cohort, one male and one female. In a couple of donors, T-cell clones that expanded and contracted after mild COVID-19 were tracked by sequencing TCRalpha and TCRbeta repertoires over time.

Study-wide findings and limitations: From day 15 to 85, contracting clones showed balanced CD4/CD8 phenotypes, whereas a second wave of clones that expanded from day 15 to 37 leaned towards CD4+. Some responding clones were detected in pre-infection memory, which suggested that pre-existing cross-reactive memory T cells had joined the SARS-CoV-2 response. The study included only a couple of mild cases, and larger cohorts that include severe cases with pre-infection samples were judged to be necessary. Contracting CD4+ clones were found mainly in CM and EM memory subsets, while CD8+ clones were enriched in EMRA. Whether the second-wave clones peaking on day 37 were SARS-CoV-2 specific was not confirmed.

PBMCs were isolated by Ficoll-Paque density gradient centrifugation. The germline ends are 15 bases apart after V is trimmed by 2 bases and J by 8 bases. Measured from the cysteine to the phenylalanine, the CDR3 is 14 residues long. The DNA shown is the 42-base CDR3, in frame from base 1. The CDR1 and CDR2 encoded by the germline V gene are MNHEY and SVGEGT. The receptor comes from a man aged 18 to 30 who had mild COVID-19 (a few samples of this study predate the infection). The sample titles of this study are shuffled in the database, so cell type and time point are left out; the donor was told from shared clones. Rearrangement joined TRBV6-2 or TRBV6-3 to TRBJ1-2; a confident D gene designation cannot be given. Sequencing was performed on PBMCs or a T cell subset sorted from them (not recorded which). CDR3 sequence: CASSYPMDGLGYTF. The DNA sequence reads TGTGCCAGCAGTTACCCCATGGACGGGCTCGGCTACACCTTC.